This T cell receptor (beta chain) emerged from a study of human T cells and chemical hapten exposure. The overall study: Slight differences in pooled library volume were the main source of varying TCR yields across samples.

As for time point: healthy volunteer bleed at 6 weeks. Unfractionated whole blood was the source from which total RNA was extracted. The library labeled individual cDNA molecules by adding unique molecular identifiers to them. Original methodology: The number of TCRs in each sample had a median of around 96,000 and spanned about 23,224 to 690,600. One entry per CDR3 protein, called by TCRdb with MiXCR from the RACE reads. TCRdb's processing, not the study's, gives the V and J calls here. The table includes 70,000 to 85,000 distinct CDR3 sequences, roughly 8.6% detected once. On this clonotype: Antigen unknown.

General observations from the study: DPC sensitization left the count of TCRs above 1 in 1000 unchanged.

Germline V gene sequence: CDR1 SGHRS, CDR2 YFSETQ. The CDR3 is 16 amino acids. V lost 4 bases and J 0 bases, leaving 15 bases between the germline ends. The chain links TRBV5-1 to TRBJ2-3; D may be TRBD2 (6 bases). The sample consisted of whole blood. The clonotype comes from a male donor in good health. Some clones in this sample may be carry-over from other donors' samples. This CDR3 is CASSPGTDFSTDTQYF. The CDR3 coding sequence is TGCGCCAGCAGCCCGGGGACTGACTTTAGCACAGATACGCAGTATTTT.